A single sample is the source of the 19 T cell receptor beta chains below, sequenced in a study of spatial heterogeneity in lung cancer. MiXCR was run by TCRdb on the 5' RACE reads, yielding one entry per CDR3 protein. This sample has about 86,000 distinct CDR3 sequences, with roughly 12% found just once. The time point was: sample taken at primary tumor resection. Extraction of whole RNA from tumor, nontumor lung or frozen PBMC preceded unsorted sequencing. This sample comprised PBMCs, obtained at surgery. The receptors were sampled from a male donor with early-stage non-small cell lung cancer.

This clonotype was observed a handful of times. As DNA, the CDR3 is TGTGCCAGCAGCTTGGTGACGGCTAGCGGTTACAATGAGCAGTTCTTC. Translated: CASSLVTASGYNEQFF. This rearrangement joins TRBV5-4 to TRBJ2-1, with 7 bases identical to TRBD2. The CDR3 loop spans 16 amino acids. Germline CDR1 SGHNT, CDR2 YYREEE (reference sequence). After removal of 0 bases from V and 4 bases from J, the junction contained 7 bases not matched to a gene.

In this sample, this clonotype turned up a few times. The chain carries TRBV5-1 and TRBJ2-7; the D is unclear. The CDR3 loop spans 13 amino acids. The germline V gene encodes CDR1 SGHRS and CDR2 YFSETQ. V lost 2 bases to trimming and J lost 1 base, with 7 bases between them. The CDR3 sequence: CASSFAVSYEQYF. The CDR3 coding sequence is TGCGCCAGCAGCTTCGCTGTATCCTACGAGCAGTACTTC.

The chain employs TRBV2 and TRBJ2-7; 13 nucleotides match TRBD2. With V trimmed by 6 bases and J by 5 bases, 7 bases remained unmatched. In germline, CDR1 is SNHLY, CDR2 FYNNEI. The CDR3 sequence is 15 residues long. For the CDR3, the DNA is TGTGCCAGCAGCGGACTAGCGGGAGCCGACAACGAGCAGTACTTC. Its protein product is CASSGLAGADNEQYF.

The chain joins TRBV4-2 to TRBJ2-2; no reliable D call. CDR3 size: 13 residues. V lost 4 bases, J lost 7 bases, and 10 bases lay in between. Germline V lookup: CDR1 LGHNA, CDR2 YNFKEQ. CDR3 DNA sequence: TGTGCCAGCAGCCTCAATCGCCACGGGGAGCTGTTTTTT. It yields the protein CASSLNRHGELFF.

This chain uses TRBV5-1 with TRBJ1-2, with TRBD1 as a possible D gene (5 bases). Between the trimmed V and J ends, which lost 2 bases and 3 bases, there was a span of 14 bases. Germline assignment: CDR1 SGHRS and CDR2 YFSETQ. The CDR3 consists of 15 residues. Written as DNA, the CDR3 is TGCGCCAGCAGCTTAAGGGGCGCTGTGGACTATGGCTACACCTTC. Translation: CASSLRGAVDYGYTF.

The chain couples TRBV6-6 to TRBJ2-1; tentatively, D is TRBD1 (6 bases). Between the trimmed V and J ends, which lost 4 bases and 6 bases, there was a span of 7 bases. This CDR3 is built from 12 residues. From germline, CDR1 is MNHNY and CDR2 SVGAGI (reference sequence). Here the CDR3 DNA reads TGTGCCAGCAGTTGGGACACCAATGAGCAGTTCTTC. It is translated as CASSWDTNEQFF.

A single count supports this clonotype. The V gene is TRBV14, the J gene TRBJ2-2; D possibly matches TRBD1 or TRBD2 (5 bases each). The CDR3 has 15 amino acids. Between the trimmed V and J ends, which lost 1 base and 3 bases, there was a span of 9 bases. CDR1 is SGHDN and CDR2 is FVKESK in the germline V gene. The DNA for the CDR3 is TGTGCCAGCAGCCAAGGGGACGGATACACCGGGGAGCTGTTTTTT. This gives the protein CASSQGDGYTGELFF.

The CDR3 DNA reads as TGCGCCAGCAGCTTGGTTGAGACGGCCTTCGCGAACACCGGGGAGCTGTTTTTT. This gives the protein CASSLVETAFANTGELFF. The chain joins TRBV5-1 to TRBJ2-2; D unclear. CDR1 and CDR2 (germline): SGHRS, YFSETQ. The CDR3 loop spans 18 amino acids. Trimming stripped 0 bases from V and 0 bases from J, with 15 bases between.

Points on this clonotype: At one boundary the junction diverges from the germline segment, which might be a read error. The CDR3 DNA sequence: TGTGCCACCAGTTCTGGGATCGGCTCCTACGAGCAGTACTTC. Its translation: CATSSGIGSYEQYF. The V call is TRBV12-3 or TRBV12-4, the J call TRBJ2-7; D unresolved. The CDR3 spans 14 residues.

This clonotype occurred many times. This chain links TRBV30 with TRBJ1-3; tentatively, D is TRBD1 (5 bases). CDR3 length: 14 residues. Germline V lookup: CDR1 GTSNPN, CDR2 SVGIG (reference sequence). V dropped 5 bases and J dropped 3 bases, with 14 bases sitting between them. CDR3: CAWGTARGGNTIYF. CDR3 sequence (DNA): TGTGCCTGGGGGACGGCCCGAGGTGGAAACACCATATATTTT.

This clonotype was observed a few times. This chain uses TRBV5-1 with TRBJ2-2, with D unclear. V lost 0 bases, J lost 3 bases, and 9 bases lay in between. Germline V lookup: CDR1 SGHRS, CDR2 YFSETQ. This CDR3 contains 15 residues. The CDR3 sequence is CASSLDWAYTGELFF. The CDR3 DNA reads TGCGCCAGCAGCTTGGATTGGGCTTACACCGGGGAGCTGTTTTTT. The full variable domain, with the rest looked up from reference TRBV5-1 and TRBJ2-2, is KAGVTQTPRYLIKTRGQQVTLSCSPISGHRSVSWYQQTPGQGLQFLFEYFSETQRNKGNFPGRFSGRQFSNSRSEMNVSTLELGDSALYLCASSLDWAYTGELFFGEGSRLTVL.

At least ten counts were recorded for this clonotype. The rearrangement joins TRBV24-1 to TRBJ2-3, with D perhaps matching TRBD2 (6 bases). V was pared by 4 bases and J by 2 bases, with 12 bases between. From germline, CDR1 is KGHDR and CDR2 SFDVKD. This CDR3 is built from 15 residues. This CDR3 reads CATSETRDSTDTQYF. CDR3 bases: TGTGCCACCAGTGAAACCCGGGACTCCACAGATACGCAGTATTTT.

CDR3 sequence reads: CASSLEGTGELFF. The CDR3 DNA follows: TGCGCCAGCAGCTTGGAGGGGACCGGGGAGCTGTTTTTT. The chain couples TRBV5-1 to TRBJ2-2; TRBD1 is a possible D gene (5 bases). The V end was cut by 0 bases, the J end by 5 bases, with 5 bases between. The CDR3 totals 13 residues. The germline V gene has CDR1 SGHRS and CDR2 YFSETQ.

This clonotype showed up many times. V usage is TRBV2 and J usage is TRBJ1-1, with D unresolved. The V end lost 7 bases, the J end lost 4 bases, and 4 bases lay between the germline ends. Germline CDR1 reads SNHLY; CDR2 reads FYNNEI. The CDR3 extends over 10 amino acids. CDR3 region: CASIGTEAFF. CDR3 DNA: TGTGCCAGCATCGGCACTGAAGCTTTCTTT. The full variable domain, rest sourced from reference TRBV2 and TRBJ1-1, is EPEVTQTPSHQVTQMGQEVILRCVPISNHLYFYWYRQILGQKVEFLVSFYNNEISEKSEIFDDQFSVERPDGSNFTLKIRSTKLEDSAMYFCASIGTEAFFGQGTRLTVV.

In DNA, the CDR3 is TGTGCCAGCTCCGGGAGCGGGAGCCAAGAGACCCAGTACTTC. Its protein product is CASSGSGSQETQYF. V gene TRBV7-7 combines with J gene TRBJ2-5, with TRBD2 matching 8 bases. V shed 8 bases and J 1 base; nucleotides not matched to a gene: 6. This CDR3 spans 14 amino acids. Germline V CDR1 and CDR2: SSHAT, FNYEAQ (reference sequence).

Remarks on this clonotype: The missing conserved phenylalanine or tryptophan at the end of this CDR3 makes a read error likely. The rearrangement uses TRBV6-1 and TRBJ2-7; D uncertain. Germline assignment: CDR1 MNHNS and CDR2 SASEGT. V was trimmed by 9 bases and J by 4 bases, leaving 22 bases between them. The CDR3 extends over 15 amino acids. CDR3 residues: CASCTAPGSGYEQYL. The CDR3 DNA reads TGTGCCAGTTGTACCGCTCCCGGGTCTGGGTACGAGCAGTACTTG.

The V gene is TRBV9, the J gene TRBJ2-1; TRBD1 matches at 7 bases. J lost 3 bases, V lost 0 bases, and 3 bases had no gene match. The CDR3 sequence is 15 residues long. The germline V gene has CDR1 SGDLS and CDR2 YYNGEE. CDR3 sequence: CASSVVGGLYNEQFF. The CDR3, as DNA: TGTGCCAGCAGCGTAGTAGGGGGCCTCTACAATGAGCAGTTCTTC.

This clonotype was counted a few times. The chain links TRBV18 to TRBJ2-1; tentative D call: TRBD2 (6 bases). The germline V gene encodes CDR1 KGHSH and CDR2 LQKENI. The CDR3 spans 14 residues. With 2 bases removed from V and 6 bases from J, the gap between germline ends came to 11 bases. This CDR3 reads CASSPTGTLNEQFF. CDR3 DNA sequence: TGTGCCAGCTCACCAACCGGGACTCTCAATGAGCAGTTCTTC.

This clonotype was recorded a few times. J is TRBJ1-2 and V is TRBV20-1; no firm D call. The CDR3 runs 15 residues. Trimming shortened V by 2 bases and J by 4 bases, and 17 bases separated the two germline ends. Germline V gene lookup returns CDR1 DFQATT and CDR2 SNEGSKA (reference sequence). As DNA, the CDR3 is TGCAGTGCTAGACTTCCCTCCGAGACCTCCTATGGCTACACCTTC. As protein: CSARLPSETSYGYTF.